One and the same sample provided the 30 T cell receptor beta chains below, sequenced in a study of regulatory T cells in long-lasting Graves disease. The time point: persistent/refractory GD, antithyroid drugs over 5 years with positive TRAb. Extracted RNA from PBMCs served as the source of the TCR library. Researchers made TCR beta libraries by using iRepertoire HTBI primers and running Arm-PCR on CDR3 regions. TCRdb re-analysed the multiplex PCR reads in MiXCR, keeping a single row per CDR3 protein. This table has a few hundred thousand distinct CDR3 sequences, roughly 21% appearing once. The source was peripheral blood mononuclear cells (PBMCs), collected when the disease was refractory, from a patient treated with antithyroid drugs. The source of these receptors is a female donor with Graves disease.

This clonotype showed up many times. The chain employs TRBV12-3 or TRBV12-4 and TRBJ1-1; D is possibly TRBD1 (5 bases). The V and J ends lost 6 bases and 6 bases respectively, with 17 bases between them. The CDR3 totals 14 residues. CDR3 region: CASSQQAHPAEAFF. The CDR3 DNA reads as TGTGCCAGCAGCCAACAGGCTCACCCGGCTGAAGCTTTCTTT.

This clonotype showed up many times. The chain couples TRBV10-3 to TRBJ2-5, with D tentatively TRBD1 or TRBD2 (5 bases each). The CDR3 runs to 12 residues. Germline V CDR1 and CDR2: ENHRY, SYGVKD. V dropped 2 bases and J dropped 5 bases, with 6 bases sitting between them. This CDR3 reads CAISEEGETQYF. CDR3 DNA: TGTGCCATCAGTGAGGAGGGGGAGACCCAGTACTTC.

This clonotype showed up many times. The chain recombines TRBV5-6 with TRBJ1-2, with D unclear. The CDR3 has 12 amino acids. Germline lookup yields CDR1 SGHDT and CDR2 YYEEEE. V lost 5 bases to trimming and J lost 4 bases, with 9 bases between them. This CDR3 reads CASSPSTYGYTF. The CDR3 nucleotides read TGTGCCAGCAGTCCCTCAACCTATGGCTACACCTTC.

This clonotype was seen repeatedly, ten times or more. This chain connects TRBV19 to TRBJ2-5; D could derive from TRBD1 or TRBD2 (7 bases each). Germline values: CDR1 LNHDA, CDR2 SQIVND (reference sequence). Between the trimmed V and J ends, which lost 1 base and 2 bases, there was a span of 11 bases. The CDR3 covers 15 residues. This chain's CDR3 is CASSIGGGQQETQYF. The CDR3 DNA follows: TGTGCCAGTAGTATAGGGGGGGGACAGCAAGAGACCCAGTACTTC.

Many counts were recorded for this clonotype. The genes are TRBV28 and TRBJ1-2; tentatively, D is TRBD1 (6 bases). Trimming shortened V by 3 bases and J by 6 bases, and 14 bases separated the two germline ends. The CDR3 totals 14 residues. The germline V gene encodes CDR1 MDHEN and CDR2 SYDVKM. CDR3 nucleotides: TGTGCCAGCAGTTTCATCAGGGGCGGACATGGCTACACCTTC. Translating gives CASSFIRGGHGYTF.

This clonotype showed up just a few times. J is TRBJ1-5 and V is TRBV7-2, with D perhaps matching TRBD1 (5 bases). Trimming stripped 5 bases from V and 7 bases from J, with 12 bases between. CDR1 is SGHTA and CDR2 is FQGNSA in the germline V gene. The CDR3 loop spans 13 amino acids. CDR3 bases: TGTGCCAGCAGCCCAACGCAGGGCCAGCCCCAGCATTTT. Protein: CASSPTQGQPQHF.

V usage is TRBV5-1 and J usage is TRBJ1-1; D uncertain. The CDR3 loop spans 15 amino acids. V gave up 0 bases and J gave up 4 bases, with 13 bases separating them. CDR1 is SGHRS and CDR2 is YFSETQ in the germline V gene. CDR3 DNA: TGCGCCAGCAGCTTGGAGCCGGGATGGGGCACTGAAGCTTTCTTT. Translating gives CASSLEPGWGTEAFF.

The gene calls are TRBV7-9 and TRBJ2-7; the D is unclear. CDR3 size: 13 residues. Trimming left V 3 bases short and J 3 bases short, with 9 bases between. Germline V lookup: CDR1 SEHNR, CDR2 FQNEAQ (reference sequence). The CDR3 sequence is CASSLNRDYEQYF. The CDR3 bases are TGTGCCAGCAGCTTGAACAGAGACTACGAGCAGTACTTC.

The rearrangement uses TRBV2 and TRBJ2-5; TRBD2 agrees at 9 bases. CDR1 and CDR2 (germline): SNHLY, FYNNEI. Germline trimming cut 3 bases from V and 2 bases from J; bases unmatched to any gene: 4. CDR3 length: 15 amino acids. The CDR3 nucleotides are TGTGCCAGCAGTGATGGGACTAGCAGTCAAGAGACCCAGTACTTC. Translating it yields CASSDGTSSQETQYF.

This clonotype was detected many times. CDR3 in DNA: TGTGCCAGCAGCTTGTTAGACAGGCCAGCCTACGAGCAGTACTTC. Encoded protein: CASSLLDRPAYEQYF. V usage is TRBV7-2 and J usage is TRBJ2-7; a weak D match, TRBD1 (6 bases). V lost 3 bases, J lost 2 bases, and 14 bases lay in between. This CDR3 spans 15 amino acids. CDR1 is SGHTA and CDR2 is FQGNSA in the germline V gene. The entire variable domain, with the rest obtained from reference TRBV7-2 and TRBJ2-7, is as follows: GAGVSQSPSNKVTEKGKDVELRCDPISGHTALYWYRQSLGQGLEFLIYFQGNSAPDKSGLPSDRFSAERTGGSVSTLTIQRTQQEDSAVYLCASSLLDRPAYEQYFGPGTRLTVT.

The genes are TRBV12-3 or TRBV12-4 and TRBJ2-1, with D perhaps TRBD1 (6 bases). The CDR3 covers 12 residues. The V gene lost 3 bases and the J gene lost 9 bases, with 9 bases spanning the gap. The chain's CDR3 is CASSFGGFEQFF. CDR3 coding DNA: TGTGCCAGCAGTTTTGGGGGCTTTGAGCAGTTCTTC.

In its sample, this clonotype was seen many times. The chain carries TRBV19 and TRBJ1-5; possibly TRBD1 for D (6 bases). Germline V gene data show CDR1 as LNHDA and CDR2 as SQIVND (reference sequence). V lost 5 bases and J lost 6, with 17 bases in between. The CDR3 loop spans 15 amino acids. In DNA form, the CDR3 reads TGTGCCAGTAGTCCTCGGCAGGGGTCGGGTCAGCCCCAGCATTTT. Amino acids: CASSPRQGSGQPQHF.

This rearrangement joins TRBV7-9 to TRBJ2-5, with a possible D match to TRBD2 (6 bases). The CDR3 consists of 13 residues. V was cut by 5 bases and J by 5 bases, with 12 bases left in between. CDR1 and CDR2 (germline): SEHNR, FQNEAQ (reference sequence). CDR3 in DNA: TGTGCCAGCAGCGTGGAGGGCATCGAGACCCAGTACTTC. Its protein is CASSVEGIETQYF. The whole variable domain, filled in from reference TRBV7-9 and TRBJ2-5, reads DTGVSQNPRHKITKRGQNVTFRCDPISEHNRLYWYRQTLGQGPEFLTYFQNEAQLEKSRLLSDRFSAERPKGSFSTLEIQRTEQGDSAMYLCASSVEGIETQYFGPGTRLLVL.

This chain links TRBV7-2 with TRBJ1-1; D ambiguous. Between the trimmed V and J ends, which lost 5 bases and 12 bases, there was a span of 7 bases. This CDR3 spans 9 amino acids. Germline CDR1 reads SGHTA; CDR2 reads FQGNSA. Written as DNA, the CDR3 is TGTGCCAGCAGCGAAATCCCTTTCTTT. It codes for CASSEIPFF.

J is TRBJ1-1 and V is TRBV14, with D unresolved. This CDR3 spans 15 amino acids. Trimming pared 4 bases from V and 0 bases from J, leaving 12 bases between. CDR1 and CDR2 (germline): SGHDN, FVKESK. The CDR3 region has the DNA TGTGCCAGCAGCCCCGCGCAGTTCATGAACACTGAAGCTTTCTTT. This encodes CASSPAQFMNTEAFF.

In this sample, this clonotype turned up a few times. J is TRBJ2-6 and V is TRBV27; D is ambiguous. The V and J ends lost 5 bases and 0 bases respectively, with 8 bases between them. From germline, CDR1 is MNHEY and CDR2 SMNVEV (reference sequence). The CDR3 loop spans 15 amino acids. CDR3 region: CASSSLGSGANVLTF. The CDR3 DNA sequence: TGTGCCAGCAGTAGCCTTGGCTCTGGGGCCAACGTCCTGACTTTC. Variable domain in full (rest from reference TRBV27 and TRBJ2-6): EAQVTQNPRYLITVTGKKLTVTCSQNMNHEYMSWYRQDPGLGLRQIYYSMNVEVTDKGDVPEGYKVSRKEKRNFPLILESPSPNQTSLYFCASSSLGSGANVLTFGAGSRLTVL.

This clonotype was seen at least ten times. Its ends do not fully match the called genes, so a read error is possible. The chain carries TRBV24-1 and TRBJ2-5; 7 nucleotides line up with TRBD2. Germline V gene sequence: CDR1 KGHDR, CDR2 SFDVKD. This CDR3 region has 14 residues. CDR3 in amino acids: CAPSRELGGETQYF. The CDR3 DNA reads TGTGCCCCCAGTCGGGAGTTGGGAGGGGAGACCCAGTACTTC.

This clonotype has at least ten counts. The rearrangement joins TRBV11-2 to TRBJ1-6; D unresolved. The V and J ends lost 3 bases and 10 bases respectively, with 7 bases between them. The CDR3 is 12 amino acids. From germline, CDR1 is SGHAT and CDR2 FQNNGV. CDR3 amino acids: CASSFGNSPLHF. DNA of the CDR3: TGTGCCAGCAGCTTTGGGAACTCACCCCTCCACTTT. The variable domain in full, completed from reference TRBV11-2 and TRBJ1-6, reads EAGVAQSPRYKIIEKRQSVAFWCNPISGHATLYWYQQILGQGPKLLIQFQNNGVVDDSQLPKDRFSAERLKGVDSTLKIQPAKLEDSAVYLCASSFGNSPLHFGNGTRLTVT.

CDR3 nucleotide sequence: TGTGCCAGCTCCAAGACCGTATACAATGAGCAGTTCTTC. Translation: CASSKTVYNEQFF. The V call is TRBV12-3 or TRBV12-4, the J call TRBJ2-1; D is uncertain. V lost 8 bases and J lost 4, with 12 bases in between. The CDR3 spans 13 residues.

This clonotype was observed at least ten times. This sequence joins TRBV28 and TRBJ2-7, with 8 bases lining up with TRBD2. This CDR3 has 13 amino acids. V lost 6 bases, J lost 3 bases, and 4 bases stayed unmatched. In germline, CDR1 is MDHEN, CDR2 SYDVKM. CDR3 sequence: CASRLSGSYEQYF. CDR3 in DNA: TGTGCCAGCAGGTTAAGCGGGAGCTACGAGCAGTACTTC.

As to this clonotype: This could be a read error, since a much larger clone is one nucleotide away. The chain uses TRBV28 and TRBJ1-4; D not resolved. This CDR3 spans 12 amino acids. Germline CDR1 is MDHEN and CDR2 is SYDVKM. The CDR3 sequence: CVSGVLNEKLFF. The CDR3 DNA reads as TGTGTCAGCGGTGTATTAAATGAAAAACTGTTTTTT.

There are many counts of this clonotype. The chain has TRBV28 and TRBJ1-6, with D unresolved. In germline, CDR1 is MDHEN, CDR2 SYDVKM. The ends were cut back, 4 bases at V and 0 bases at J, with 4 bases in the middle. The CDR3 length is 14 residues. CDR3 nucleotide sequence: TGTGCCAGCAGTTATAGCTCCTATAATTCACCCCTCCACTTT. This sequence encodes CASSYSSYNSPLHF.

CDR3 coding DNA: TGTGCTAGTGGTTTGACCGGGTGGGGCAATCAGCCCCAGCATTTT. Translated, it gives CASGLTGWGNQPQHF. V gene TRBV12-5 combines with J gene TRBJ1-5; no definite D call. The V and J ends lost 2 bases and 2 bases respectively, with 10 bases between them. The CDR3 sequence is 15 residues long. Germline-derived CDR1 and CDR2 are LGHNT and FRNRAP.

This clonotype occurred many times. CDR3 DNA: TGTGCCAGCAGCCCGGGACGGGCGAACACTGAAGCTTTCTTT. This gives the protein CASSPGRANTEAFF. The chain couples TRBV7-3 to TRBJ1-1; TRBD1 is a possible D gene (5 bases). Between the trimmed V and J ends, which lost 5 bases and 1 base, there was a span of 11 bases. CDR3 length equals 14 residues. The germline V gene encodes CDR1 SGHTA and CDR2 FQGTGA.

This clonotype showed up many times. The chain has TRBV6-5 and TRBJ2-2; TRBD2 is a possible D gene (5 bases). The CDR3 has 19 amino acids. Germline V lookup: CDR1 MNHEY, CDR2 SVGAGI. V was cut by 2 bases and J by 5 bases, with 24 bases left in between. CDR3 in amino acids: CASSYQAKRETARTGELFF. DNA for the CDR3: TGTGCCAGCAGTTACCAGGCGAAGAGGGAAACTGCAAGGACCGGGGAGCTGTTTTTT.

The V and J genes are TRBV5-6 and TRBJ2-7; a weak D match, TRBD1 (6 bases). V was pared by 2 bases and J by 7 bases, with 16 bases between. Per germline, CDR1 SGHDT and CDR2 YYEEEE. The CDR3 spans 14 residues. The CDR3, as DNA: TGTGCCAGCAGCTTACAGGGACGGTACAGGGAGCAGTACTTC. This codes for CASSLQGRYREQYF.

This chain connects TRBV19 to TRBJ1-1; 9 nucleotides align to TRBD1. J was trimmed by 0 bases and V by 6 bases; bases with no gene match: 8. Per the germline V gene, CDR1 is LNHDA and CDR2 is SQIVND (reference sequence). The CDR3 runs to 16 residues. CDR3 DNA sequence: TGTGCCAGTAGCCACTCTGGGACAGGGATGAACACTGAAGCTTTCTTT. It codes for CASSHSGTGMNTEAFF.

The V gene is TRBV13, the J gene TRBJ1-3, with a weak D call TRBD1 (6 bases). The CDR3 has 14 residues. CDR1 and CDR2 (germline): PRHDT, FYEKMQ (reference sequence). The V and J ends lost 5 bases and 4 bases respectively, with 12 bases between them. CDR3 coding DNA: TGTGCCAGCAGCCCACAGGGAGACGGAAACACCATATATTTT. This gives the protein CASSPQGDGNTIYF.

This clonotype was counted at least ten times. The chain recombines TRBV28 with TRBJ1-3, with D hard to call. V was pared by 8 bases and J by 3 bases, with 14 bases between. The CDR3 is made up of 14 amino acids. The germline V gene encodes CDR1 MDHEN and CDR2 SYDVKM. The CDR3 DNA sequence: TGTGCCAGCGGTGAGCGGGGTTTTGGAAACACCATATATTTT. Translated, it gives CASGERGFGNTIYF.

J is TRBJ1-2 and V is TRBV6-1, with 8 positions matching TRBD1. J lost 4 bases, V lost 7 bases, and 8 bases had no gene match. From germline, CDR1 is MNHNS and CDR2 SASEGT. The length of the CDR3 is 14 residues. CDR3 DNA: TGTGCCAGCAAGCAGGGGGCTCGGGGCTATGGCTACACCTTC. Its protein is CASKQGARGYGYTF.